The 27 T cell receptor beta chains given below trace back to one sample, sequenced in a study of CD8 T cells in ankylosing spondylitis. TCRdb reanalysed the 5' RACE reads using MiXCR and keeps one entry per CDR3 protein. The table lists 100,000 to 150,000 distinct CDR3 sequences, about 6.4% of them singletons. Sequencing input: blood, either unsorted or a sorted T cell fraction (not recorded which). The receptors come from a male donor with ankylosing spondylitis or in good health (not recorded which).

This clonotype occurred many times. This chain links TRBV7-6 with TRBJ2-5, with unresolved D. The CDR3 length is 14 residues. The V end lost 4 bases, the J end lost 2 bases, and 11 bases lay between the germline ends. Germline V gives CDR1 SGHVS, CDR2 FNYEAQ. CDR3 loop: CASSSPGLQETQYF. In DNA form, the CDR3 reads TGTGCCAGCAGCTCCCCGGGTCTTCAAGAGACCCAGTACTTC.

This clonotype was observed a few times. This rearrangement joins TRBV20-1 to TRBJ2-7, with 7 positions matching TRBD1. Germline loops: CDR1 DFQATT, CDR2 SNEGSKA (reference sequence). The CDR3 contains 13 residues. The CDR3 reads CSAAMGQTYEQYF. The CDR3 DNA follows: TGCAGCGCTGCAATGGGACAGACCTACGAGCAGTACTTC.

This clonotype was counted many times. The chain employs TRBV20-1 and TRBJ2-3; TRBD2 aligns across 9 bases. V was clipped by 3 bases and J by 1 base; unmatched bases: 5. This CDR3 is built from 15 residues. CDR1 DFQATT and CDR2 SNEGSKA come from the germline V gene (reference sequence). CDR3 nucleotide sequence: TGCAGTGCTAGGACTAGCGGTCATCGCACAGATACGCAGTATTTT. Translated: CSARTSGHRTDTQYF.

At least ten counts were recorded for this clonotype. The chain recombines TRBV6-4 with TRBJ2-7; TRBD2 aligns across 11 bases. The CDR3 spans 15 residues. The germline V gene encodes CDR1 MRHNA and CDR2 SNTAGT. The V and J ends lost 6 bases and 0 bases, in that order; junction bases with no gene match: 4. CDR3 in amino acids: CASSRLAGSSYEQYF. The CDR3 DNA reads TGTGCCAGCAGCCGACTAGCGGGGTCCTCCTACGAGCAGTACTTC.

This clonotype was observed at least ten times. This CDR3 is CSATPSGNEQYF. CDR3 DNA sequence: TGCAGTGCTACCCCTAGCGGGAATGAGCAGTACTTC. The rearrangement joins TRBV20-1 to TRBJ2-7, with 9 bases fitting TRBD2. This CDR3 is 12 amino acids long. With 4 bases clipped from V and 7 bases from J, the junction kept 5 bases outside the gene matches. Looked up from germline, CDR1 is DFQATT and CDR2 is SNEGSKA (reference sequence).

This clonotype was seen a few times. The J gene is TRBJ2-7, the V gene TRBV5-4, with 11 bases matching TRBD2. The V gene's germline CDR1 is SGHNT and CDR2 YYREEE (reference sequence). This CDR3 has 14 amino acids. The junction had 3 bases not matched to a gene; V was cut back by 5 bases and J by 2 bases. The CDR3: CASSLAGGAYEQYF. CDR3 bases: TGTGCCAGCAGTCTAGCGGGAGGAGCCTACGAGCAGTACTTC. Full variable domain (missing parts from reference TRBV5-4 and TRBJ2-7): ETGVTQSPTHLIKTRGQQVTLRCSSQSGHNTVSWYQQALGQGPQFIFQYYREEENGRGNFPPRFSGLQFPNYSSELNVNALELDDSALYLCASSLAGGAYEQYFGPGTRLTVT.

This clonotype was counted ten times or more. The gene calls are TRBV11-2 and TRBJ2-1; TRBD2 matches at 12 bases. This CDR3 region has 15 residues. CDR1 SGHAT and CDR2 FQNNGV come from the germline V gene. V was clipped by 4 bases and J by 8 bases; unmatched bases: 6. CDR3 in amino acids: CASSSRLAGAHEQFF. CDR3 nucleotides: TGTGCCAGCAGCTCCCGACTAGCGGGAGCCCATGAGCAGTTCTTC.

This clonotype was observed many times. The CDR3 reads CASSLGLRDRGQLEQYF. In nucleotides, the CDR3 is TGTGCCAGCAGTTTGGGGCTCCGGGACAGGGGGCAGCTCGAGCAGTACTTC. V usage is TRBV12-3 or TRBV12-4 and J usage is TRBJ2-7; TRBD1 matches at 12 bases. V shed 3 bases and J 6 bases; nucleotides not matched to a gene: 12. The CDR3 sequence is 17 residues long.

This clonotype came up many times. This rearrangement joins TRBV5-1 to TRBJ1-1; D gene unclear. From germline, CDR1 is SGHRS and CDR2 YFSETQ. The ends were cut back, 0 bases at V and 4 bases at J, with 16 bases in the middle. The length of the CDR3 is 16 residues. The CDR3 sequence: CASSLEFRGQRTEAFF. Written as DNA, the CDR3 is TGCGCCAGCAGCTTGGAGTTTCGAGGGCAACGCACTGAAGCTTTCTTT.

In this sample, this clonotype turned up many times. The chain combines TRBV20-1 with TRBJ1-6, with TRBD1 as a possible D gene (5 bases). The germline V gene has CDR1 DFQATT and CDR2 SNEGSKA (reference sequence). Trimming stripped 5 bases from V and 9 bases from J, with 20 bases between. This CDR3 has 15 amino acids. CDR3 region: CSAHTAEGYGSPLHF. The CDR3 DNA sequence: TGCAGTGCTCATACTGCCGAGGGGTACGGTTCACCCCTCCACTTT.

This clonotype has a count of ten or more. This chain links TRBV5-4 with TRBJ2-1; D is unclear. V was shortened by 0 bases and J by 4 bases, with 8 bases between the two germline ends. The CDR3 length is 14 residues. In germline, CDR1 is SGHNT, CDR2 YYREEE (reference sequence). CDR3: CASSLGQNYNEQFF. The CDR3 coding sequence is TGTGCCAGCAGCTTGGGGCAGAATTACAATGAGCAGTTCTTC.

Ten or more counts support this clonotype. The chain uses TRBV20-1 and TRBJ2-7; D not resolved. The germline gives CDR1 DFQATT, CDR2 SNEGSKA (reference sequence). The CDR3 runs to 12 residues. V gave up 5 bases and J gave up 3 bases, with 11 bases separating them. The CDR3 sequence: CSADDSNYEQYF. CDR3 nucleotides: TGCAGTGCTGACGACTCGAACTACGAGCAGTACTTC.

Many counts were recorded for this clonotype. The V gene is TRBV12-3 or TRBV12-4, the J gene TRBJ2-1; D may be TRBD2 (6 bases). There are 14 residues in the CDR3. Trimming took 5 bases from V and 1 from J, leaving 9 bases between them. The CDR3 region is CASSEGGSYNEQFF. The CDR3 nucleotides read TGTGCCAGCAGTGAGGGAGGTTCCTACAATGAGCAGTTCTTC.

This clonotype was detected ten times or more. The rearrangement links TRBV3-1 to TRBJ1-5; D is uncertain. From germline, CDR1 is LGHDT and CDR2 YNNKEL (reference sequence). The CDR3 totals 16 residues. V lost 3 bases, J lost 4 bases, and 16 bases lay in between. CDR3 nucleotide sequence: TGTGCCAGCAGCCAGGGGTTGGGCATAGGTAATCAGCCCCAGCATTTT. Translating it yields CASSQGLGIGNQPQHF.

In its sample, this clonotype was seen many times. The chain joins TRBV24-1 to TRBJ2-1; 14 bases align to TRBD2. Germline trimming cut 2 bases from V and 9 bases from J; bases unmatched to any gene: 2. Germline loops: CDR1 KGHDR, CDR2 SFDVKD. CDR3 size: 15 residues. CDR3 sequence: CATSDWTSGGSEQFF. The CDR3 nucleotides are TGTGCCACCAGTGATTGGACTAGCGGGGGGAGTGAGCAGTTCTTC.

In its sample, this clonotype was seen many times. The chain is built from TRBV5-1 and TRBJ2-3; 8 bases line up with TRBD2. The junction had 3 bases not matched to a gene; V was cut back by 1 base and J by 2 bases. CDR3 length: 15 amino acids. Germline V gene data show CDR1 as SGHRS and CDR2 as YFSETQ. CDR3 amino acids: CASSLLAGVTDTQYF. DNA for the CDR3: TGCGCCAGCAGCTTGCTAGCGGGCGTCACAGATACGCAGTATTTT.

This clonotype was seen ten or more times. This chain uses TRBV20-1 with TRBJ2-1; perhaps TRBD2 as D (6 bases). Germline V lookup: CDR1 DFQATT, CDR2 SNEGSKA (reference sequence). This CDR3 comprises 12 residues. In DNA form, the CDR3 reads TGCAGGGGGCGGGGCTCCTACAATGAGCAGTTCTTC. Amino acid sequence: CRGRGSYNEQFF.

In this sample, this clonotype turned up many times. V and J are TRBV15 and TRBJ2-1; D is undetermined. Germline CDR1 reads LNHNV; CDR2 reads YYDKDF (reference sequence). Deletions cut 5 bases from V and 1 base from J, with 12 bases between. The CDR3 covers 15 residues. CDR3 in DNA: TGTGCCACCAGCGACCCCACCTATTCCTACAATGAGCAGTTCTTC. This codes for CATSDPTYSYNEQFF. Drawing the rest from reference TRBV15 and TRBJ2-1, the complete variable domain is DAMVIQNPRYQVTQFGKPVTLSCSQTLNHNVMYWYQQKSSQAPKLLFHYYDKDFNNEADTPDNFQSRRPNTSFCFLDIRSPGLGDTAMYLCATSDPTYSYNEQFFGPGTRLTVL.

This clonotype occurred many times. The chain joins TRBV7-8 to TRBJ1-6; unclear D gene. Trimming stripped 5 bases from V and 0 bases from J, with 8 bases between. This CDR3 is built from 15 residues. Germline V gives CDR1 SGHVS, CDR2 FQNEAQ. The CDR3 loop is CASSRVHSYNSPLHF. In DNA form, the CDR3 reads TGTGCCAGCAGCCGGGTTCACTCCTATAATTCACCCCTCCACTTT.

This clonotype was found many times. A much more abundant neighbour one base away suggests this may be a read error. V and J are TRBV4-3 and TRBJ1-5; D might be TRBD1 (6 bases). Germline CDR1 is LGHNA and CDR2 is YSLEER. V lost 3 bases to trimming and J lost 0 bases, with 9 bases between them. The CDR3 totals 15 residues. CDR3: CASSQDSYSNQPQHF. The DNA for the CDR3 is TGCGCCAGCAGCCAGGACAGTTATAGCAATCAGCCCCAGCATTTT.

This clonotype appeared many times. The chain links TRBV29-1 to TRBJ2-5, with D perhaps TRBD2 (7 bases). This CDR3 has 12 residues. CDR1 SQVTM and CDR2 ANQGSEA come from the germline V gene. V lost 7 bases to trimming and J lost 5 bases, with 14 bases between them. The CDR3 loop is CSAHEGGETQYF. DNA for the CDR3: TGCAGCGCCCACGAGGGGGGGGAGACCCAGTACTTC.

This clonotype was counted at least ten times. One end of the junction does not line up with germline, which may come from a read error. The chain is built from TRBV20-1 and TRBJ2-1, with D tentatively TRBD2 (6 bases). Germline V lookup: CDR1 DFQATT, CDR2 SNEGSKA (reference sequence). The CDR3 runs 14 residues. The CDR3 DNA follows: TGCAGTGCTATTGAATGGGACTCCTCCAATGAGCAGTTCTTC. Translated, it gives CSAIEWDSSNEQFF.

This clonotype was seen at least ten times. The chain joins TRBV5-1 to TRBJ1-1, with unresolved D. CDR1 is SGHRS, CDR2 YFSETQ, per germline. Trimming took off 4 bases at V and 3 bases at J, with 19 bases between the two ends. This CDR3 is built from 16 residues. The DNA for the CDR3 is TGCGCCAGCAGCCCGACCCTCAGGCCGCTGCACACTGAAGCTTTCTTT. Amino acid sequence: CASSPTLRPLHTEAFF.

This clonotype was seen repeatedly, ten times or more. The genes are TRBV18 and TRBJ2-2; D may be TRBD1 or TRBD2 (5 bases each). Germline loops: CDR1 KGHSH, CDR2 LQKENI. The CDR3 runs 19 residues. The ends were cut back, 3 bases at V and 0 bases at J, with 20 bases in the middle. CDR3 amino acids: CASSPWAGTGFSNTGELFF. The CDR3 DNA follows: TGTGCCAGCTCACCTTGGGCTGGGACGGGCTTTTCGAACACCGGGGAGCTGTTTTTT.

In its sample, this clonotype was seen many times. The rearrangement links TRBV10-3 to TRBJ2-5, with TRBD1 matching over 7 bases. The CDR3 loop spans 14 amino acids. In germline, CDR1 is ENHRY, CDR2 SYGVKD. V lost 6 bases, J lost 0 bases, and 4 bases stayed unmatched. The CDR3 DNA reads as TGTGCCATCAGAGGTGACAGGGACCAAGAGACCCAGTACTTC. It is translated as CAIRGDRDQETQYF.

This clonotype was seen at least ten times. The CDR3 is CASSYDSFNYGYTF. The CDR3 bases are TGTGCCAGCAGTTACGATAGCTTTAACTATGGCTACACCTTC. The chain combines TRBV6-5 with TRBJ1-2; D gene ambiguous. CDR1 and CDR2 (germline): MNHEY, SVGAGI. The CDR3 length is 14 residues. The ends were cut back, 2 bases at V and 1 base at J, with 8 bases in the middle.

This clonotype was seen many times. The chain employs TRBV11-2 and TRBJ2-2; 8 nucleotides align to TRBD2. This CDR3 contains 17 residues. Germline CDR1 reads SGHAT; CDR2 reads FQNNGV. After removal of 0 bases from V and 4 bases from J, the junction contained 7 bases not matched to a gene. The CDR3 spells CASSLDLLRGVTGELFF. The CDR3 DNA is TGTGCCAGCAGCTTAGATCTTTTGCGGGGGGTCACCGGGGAGCTGTTTTTT.